The rows below give T cell receptor beta chains drawn from one sample of a study of CD8+ T cells in alopecia areata. TCRdb's copy holds only in-frame clones and misses some; the assay was immunoSEQ multiplex PCR. The sample yields around 210,000 clones, approximately 60% seen once. The sequenced sample was CD8+ T cells sorted from blood. Every receptor here comes from a human donor in good health. Both conserved end residues are part of each CDR3. The D gene is left open where the match is weak. Rows may omit the clone size; those that give it use once, few, many or a size class.

j_call	d_call	clone_size	v_call	cdr3_aa	cdr3_nt
TRBJ1-1	NA	few	TRBV23-1	CASSQAANTEAFF	TGCGCCAGCAGTCAGGCGGCGAACACTGAAGCTTTCTTT
TRBJ1-2	NA	once	TRBV6-5	CASSYSGANYGYTF	TGTGCCAGCAGTTACTCGGGAGCTAACTATGGCTACACCTTC
TRBJ2-1	TRBD2	NA	TRBV28	CASSPSRLAPYNEQFF	TGTGCCAGCAGCCCGTCCAGACTAGCCCCCTACAATGAGCAGTTCTTC
TRBJ2-7	TRBD1	NA	TRBV5-1	CASSFRPGQGPYEQYF	TGCGCCAGCAGCTTTAGACCGGGACAGGGACCCTACGAGCAGTACTTC
TRBJ2-1	TRBD1	few	TRBV10-3	CAISARRGNEQFF	TGTGCCATCAGTGCACGCAGGGGGAATGAGCAGTTCTTC
TRBJ2-5	TRBD1	NA	TRBV4-1	CASSRQTGGVETQYF	TGCGCCAGCAGCCGACAGACAGGGGGGGTAGAGACCCAGTACTTC
TRBJ1-2	NA	once	TRBV27	CATKGLPGYGYTF	TGTGCCACCAAGGGACTGCCGGGCTATGGCTACACCTTC
TRBJ2-7	TRBD2	NA	TRBV4-1	CASSTKAGLSHEQYF	TGCGCCAGCAGCACAAAAGCGGGGTTATCCCACGAGCAGTACTTC
TRBJ1-5	NA	once	TRBV19	CASRGSNQPQHF	TGTGCCAGTAGGGGTAGCAATCAGCCCCAGCATTTT
TRBJ1-5	NA	few	TRBV5-6	CASSSGHRRDPQHF	TGTGCCAGCAGCTCGGGACATCGACGGGACCCCCAGCATTTT
TRBJ1-1	TRBD1	NA	TRBV5-6	CASSLVGTVNTEAFF	TGTGCCAGCAGCTTGGTCGGGACAGTGAACACTGAAGCTTTCTTT
TRBJ1-1	TRBD1	NA	TRBV15	CATSRDRGQGTEAFF	TGTGCCACCAGCAGGGACAGGGGGCAAGGCACTGAAGCTTTCTTT
TRBJ2-7	NA	NA	TRBV5-1	CASSTGVITYEQYF	TGCGCCAGCAGCACCGGGGTTATCACCTACGAGCAGTACTTC
TRBJ1-1	NA	NA	TRBV29-1	CSLETAMNTEAFF	TGCAGCCTGGAGACAGCCATGAACACTGAAGCTTTCTTT
TRBJ2-1	TRBD2	NA	TRBV2	CASTKRTSGVLFF	TGTGCCAGCACTAAACGGACTAGCGGGGTTTTGTTCTTC
TRBJ1-1	TRBD1	NA	TRBV4-1	CASRHTGDTEAFF	TGCGCCAGCAGGCACACAGGGGACACTGAAGCTTTCTTT
TRBJ2-7	NA	few	TRBV11-2	CASSLGSGDYEQYF	TGTGCCAGCAGCTTAGGATCCGGGGACTACGAGCAGTACTTC
TRBJ1-2	NA	NA	TRBV9	CASSVAGINGYTF	TGTGCCAGCAGCGTAGCAGGTATCAATGGCTACACCTTC
TRBJ2-7	TRBD1	NA	TRBV29-1	CSASGTGGDEQYF	TGCAGCGCCTCCGGGACAGGGGGGGACGAGCAGTACTTC
TRBJ2-7	NA	once	TRBV5-1	CASSLAGAEQYF	TGCGCCAGCAGCTTGGCGGGGGCCGAGCAGTACTTC
TRBJ1-2	TRBD1	NA	TRBV9	CASSDSGQDRGDGYTF	TGTGCCAGCAGCGATTCGGGGCAGGACAGGGGAGATGGCTACACCTTC
TRBJ2-3	NA	NA	TRBV7-8	CASSLASSIRDTQYF	TGTGCCAGCAGCTTAGCGTCCTCAATCAGAGATACGCAGTATTTT
TRBJ1-1	NA	NA	TRBV5-1	CASSLGRSSWTEAFF	TGCGCCAGCAGCTTAGGCAGGTCCTCGTGGACTGAAGCTTTCTTT
TRBJ2-7	TRBD1	NA	TRBV30	CAWDPRGQSPYEQYF	TGTGCCTGGGATCCGAGGGGACAGAGCCCCTACGAGCAGTACTTC
TRBJ2-1	NA	many	TRBV6-6	CASSSHNEQFF	TGTGCCAGCAGTTCTCACAATGAGCAGTTCTTC
TRBJ1-4	NA	NA	TRBV29-1	CSAAEGGEKLFF	TGCAGCGCGGCGGAGGGAGGTGAAAAACTGTTTTTT
TRBJ2-7	NA	NA	TRBV27	CASSLSASTEQYF	TGTGCCAGCAGTTTATCGGCGTCCACCGAGCAGTACTTC
TRBJ2-3	TRBD2	few	TRBV25-1	CASSLRGSTDTQYF	TGTGCCAGCAGCCTGCGGGGGAGCACAGATACGCAGTATTTT
TRBJ2-7	NA	few	TRBV28	CASSLTDRYEQYF	TGTGCCAGCAGTTTAACCGACAGATACGAGCAGTACTTC
TRBJ1-5	TRBD1	NA	TRBV4-1	CASSQVQGANQPQHF	TGCGCCAGCAGCCAAGTCCAGGGGGCAAATCAGCCCCAGCATTTT
TRBJ1-2	TRBD1	NA	TRBV11-2	CASSLGGTGRTNYGYTF	TGTGCCAGCAGCTTAGGCGGGACAGGGCGTACTAACTATGGCTACACCTTC
TRBJ2-1	TRBD2	NA	TRBV5-6	CASSLGLAGNNEQFF	TGTGCCAGCAGCTTGGGACTAGCGGGAAACAATGAGCAGTTCTTC
TRBJ1-2	TRBD1	NA	TRBV7-3	CASSLGTGDGYTF	TGTGCCAGCAGCCTCGGGACAGGGGATGGCTACACCTTC
TRBJ1-1	NA	once	TRBV2	CASEGPTEAFF	TGTGCCAGCGAGGGGCCAACTGAAGCTTTCTTT
TRBJ2-7	NA	NA	TRBV4-1	CASSQGTAPTYEQYF	TGCGCCAGCAGCCAAGGCACAGCACCTACCTACGAGCAGTACTTC
TRBJ1-1	NA	NA	TRBV2	CASKRAEAFF	TGTGCCAGCAAAAGGGCTGAAGCTTTCTTT
TRBJ1-2	NA	NA	TRBV9	CASSASGQTGGRGYTF	TGTGCCAGCAGCGCCTCGGGTCAGACCGGCGGGAGGGGCTACACCTTC
TRBJ1-5	NA	few	TRBV29-1	CSVEEGGGNQPQHF	TGCAGCGTTGAAGAGGGTGGTGGGAATCAGCCCCAGCATTTT
TRBJ2-1	TRBD2	few	TRBV29-1	CSVEDGRGVVNEQFF	TGCAGCGTTGAAGATGGACGGGGGGTCGTCAATGAGCAGTTCTTC
TRBJ2-3	NA	NA	TRBV9	CASSVNSGSTDTQYF	TGTGCCAGCAGCGTAAACTCTGGCTCCACAGATACGCAGTATTTT
TRBJ2-7	NA	few	TRBV4-1	CASSLQRSYEQYF	TGCGCCAGCAGCCTTCAGAGATCCTACGAGCAGTACTTC
TRBJ2-3	NA	NA	TRBV4-1	CASSQPFSSTDTQYF	TGCGCCAGCAGCCAGCCCTTTTCCAGCACAGATACGCAGTATTTT
TRBJ1-2	TRBD1	NA	TRBV15	CATSSGTGNYGYTF	TGTGCCACCAGCAGCGGGACAGGGAACTATGGCTACACCTTC
TRBJ2-1	NA	few	TRBV2	CATTVRNRVNEQFF	TGTGCCACAACTGTTCGTAACAGGGTCAATGAGCAGTTCTTC
TRBJ1-2	TRBD1	NA	TRBV29-1	CSVDPGQGDYGYTF	TGCAGCGTTGACCCCGGACAGGGAGACTATGGCTACACCTTC
TRBJ1-2	NA	NA	TRBV25-1	CAQGANYGYTF	TGTGCCCAGGGAGCTAACTATGGCTACACCTTC
TRBJ2-5	TRBD2	NA	TRBV6-5	CASSYSGTTQETQYF	TGTGCCAGCAGTTACTCTGGGACTACCCAAGAGACCCAGTACTTC
TRBJ1-1	NA	NA	TRBV7-9	CASSPPANTEAFF	TGTGCCAGCAGCCCCCCGGCGAACACTGAAGCTTTCTTT
TRBJ1-1	NA	NA	TRBV25-1	CASSASGFSGAFF	TGTGCCAGCAGTGCCTCCGGTTTCTCAGGAGCTTTCTTT
TRBJ1-1	NA	NA	TRBV5-6	CASSKSPGTEAFF	TGTGCCAGCAGCAAATCACCGGGGACTGAAGCTTTCTTT
TRBJ1-5	NA	NA	TRBV4-1	CASSRTAGREPQHF	TGCGCCAGCAGCCGAACGGCAGGGCGCGAGCCCCAGCATTTT
TRBJ2-1	NA	NA	TRBV27	CASSLGGRDEQFF	TGTGCCAGCAGTTTAGGGGGGCGCGATGAGCAGTTCTTC
TRBJ2-7	TRBD1	NA	TRBV30	CAWTVGTGAYEQYF	TGTGCCTGGACTGTAGGGACAGGGGCCTACGAGCAGTACTTC
TRBJ1-6	NA	NA	TRBV5-8	CASSLGGSPLHF	TGTGCCAGCAGCTTGGGGGGTTCACCCCTCCACTTT
TRBJ2-1	TRBD2	NA	TRBV9	CASSYGTSGGNEQFF	TGTGCCAGCAGTTATGGGACTAGCGGGGGCAATGAGCAGTTCTTC
TRBJ2-7	TRBD2	NA	TRBV28	CASRGGPIIF	TGTGCCAGCCGGGGGGGTCCTATCATCTTC
TRBJ2-3	NA	NA	TRBV5-6	CASSLAGFSTDTQYF	TGTGCCAGCAGCTTGGCGGGGTTCAGCACAGATACGCAGTATTTT
TRBJ1-1	NA	few	TRBV6-1	CASTLMNTEAFF	TGTGCCAGCACCCTGATGAACACTGAAGCTTTCTTT
TRBJ2-7	NA	NA	TRBV30	CAWSVGVSTYEQYF	TGTGCCTGGAGTGTCGGCGTTTCGACCTACGAGCAGTACTTC